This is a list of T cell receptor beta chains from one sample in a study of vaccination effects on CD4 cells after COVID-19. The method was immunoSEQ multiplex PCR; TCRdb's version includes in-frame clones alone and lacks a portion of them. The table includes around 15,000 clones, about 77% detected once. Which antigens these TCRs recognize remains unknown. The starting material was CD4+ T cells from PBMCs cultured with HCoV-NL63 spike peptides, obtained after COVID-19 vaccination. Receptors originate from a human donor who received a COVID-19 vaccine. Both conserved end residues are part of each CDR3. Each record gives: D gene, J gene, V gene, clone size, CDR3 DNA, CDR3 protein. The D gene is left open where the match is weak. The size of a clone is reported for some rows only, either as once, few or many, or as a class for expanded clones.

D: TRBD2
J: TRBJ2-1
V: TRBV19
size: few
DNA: TGTGCCAGTAGTACCTCCCTACTAGCGTATGAGCAGTTCTTC
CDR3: CASSTSLLAYEQFF

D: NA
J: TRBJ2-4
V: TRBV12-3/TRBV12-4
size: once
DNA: TGTGCCAGCTTGCTTGGGGGCAAAAACATTCAGTACTTC
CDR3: CASLLGGKNIQYF

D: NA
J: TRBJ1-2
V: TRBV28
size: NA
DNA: TGTGCCAGCGGTGGACGGGAATATGGCTACACCTTC
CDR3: CASGGREYGYTF

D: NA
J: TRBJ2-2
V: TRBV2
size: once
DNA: TGTGCCAGCAAACAGGGCCCCGGGGAGCTGTTTTTT
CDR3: CASKQGPGELFF

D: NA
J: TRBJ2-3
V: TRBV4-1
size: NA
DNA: TGCGCCAGCAGCCAAGATCCGACTACTCCGTCGGATACGCAGTATTTT
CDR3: CASSQDPTTPSDTQYF

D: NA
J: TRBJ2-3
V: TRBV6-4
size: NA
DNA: TGTGCCAGCAGTGACCCGTACACAGATACGCAGTATTTT
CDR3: CASSDPYTDTQYF

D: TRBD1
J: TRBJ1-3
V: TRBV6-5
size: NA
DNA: TGTGCCAGCAGACAGGGGTTCACCGGAAACACCATATATTTT
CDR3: CASRQGFTGNTIYF

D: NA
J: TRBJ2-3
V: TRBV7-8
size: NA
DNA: TGTGCCAGCAGCTCCCCCTCTACTAGCACAGATACGCAGTATTTT
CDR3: CASSSPSTSTDTQYF

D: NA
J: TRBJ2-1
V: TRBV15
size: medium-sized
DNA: TGTGCCACCAGCAGAGAGAATGAGCAGTTCTTC
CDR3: CATSRENEQFF

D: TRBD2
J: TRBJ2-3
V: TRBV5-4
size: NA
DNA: TGTGCCAGCAGCTACCGGACTAGCGGATATGGGGCAGATACGCAGTATTTT
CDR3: CASSYRTSGYGADTQYF

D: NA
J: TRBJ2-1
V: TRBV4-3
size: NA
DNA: TGCGCCAGCAGCTTAGGACTCCATGAGCAGTTCTTC
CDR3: CASSLGLHEQFF

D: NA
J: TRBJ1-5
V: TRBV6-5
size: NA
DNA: TGTGCCAGCAAAACGGGGGGAAGCAATCAGCCCCAGCATTTT
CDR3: CASKTGGSNQPQHF

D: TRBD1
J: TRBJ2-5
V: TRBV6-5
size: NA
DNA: TGTGCCAGCAGTTACTCAGAGGGGGCATGGGAGACCCAGTACTTC
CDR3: CASSYSEGAWETQYF

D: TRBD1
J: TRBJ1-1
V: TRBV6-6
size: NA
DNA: TGTGCCAGCAGAACCCCGGACAGGCTAGAAGCTTTCTTT
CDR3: CASRTPDRLEAFF

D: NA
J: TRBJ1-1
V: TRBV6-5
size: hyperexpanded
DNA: TGTGCCAGCGGCCAGGGGTTGAACACTGAAGCTTTCTTT
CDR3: CASGQGLNTEAFF

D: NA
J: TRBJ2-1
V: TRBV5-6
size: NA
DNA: TGTGCCAGCAGCCTCAGTCTGGGGAGTGGCGTTGAGCAGTTCTTC
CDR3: CASSLSLGSGVEQFF

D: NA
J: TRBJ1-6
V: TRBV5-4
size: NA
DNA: TGTGCCAGCAGCTTGGACAAAAATTCACCCCTCCACTTT
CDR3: CASSLDKNSPLHF

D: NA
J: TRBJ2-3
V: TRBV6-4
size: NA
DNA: TGTGCCAGCAGTGACGGGGAGGGGGCAGCAGATACGCAGTATTTT
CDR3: CASSDGEGAADTQYF

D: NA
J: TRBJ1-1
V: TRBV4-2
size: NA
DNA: TGTGCCAGCAGCCAAGATGCGGCAGGGACGGTGAACACTGAAGCTTTCTTT
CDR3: CASSQDAAGTVNTEAFF

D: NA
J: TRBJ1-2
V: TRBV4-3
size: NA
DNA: TGCGCCAGCAGCCAAGATAATTATAACTATGGCTACACCTTC
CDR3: CASSQDNYNYGYTF

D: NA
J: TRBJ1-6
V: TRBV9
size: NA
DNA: TGTGCCAGCAGCGTAGCTACGGGGCAGGGGAATTCACCCCTCCACTTT
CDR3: CASSVATGQGNSPLHF

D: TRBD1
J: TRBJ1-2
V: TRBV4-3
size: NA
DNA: TGCGCCAGCAGCCAAGGTAACAGGGGGCTGGATGGCTACACCTTC
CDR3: CASSQGNRGLDGYTF

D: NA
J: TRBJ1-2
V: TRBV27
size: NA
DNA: TGTGCCAGCACACCAACACCCTTGGTCTATGGCTACACCTTC
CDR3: CASTPTPLVYGYTF

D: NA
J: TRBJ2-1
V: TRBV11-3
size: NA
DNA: TGTGCCAGCAGCTTACGAGGAAGGAAAAATGAGCAGTTCTTC
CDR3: CASSLRGRKNEQFF

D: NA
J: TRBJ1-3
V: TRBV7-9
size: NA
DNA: TGTGCCAGCAGCAGGGTTACCTCTGGAAACACCATATATTTT
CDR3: CASSRVTSGNTIYF

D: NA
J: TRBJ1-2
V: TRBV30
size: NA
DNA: TGTGCCTGGAGTGTAAGGTTGCAGGGTGGCTACACCTTC
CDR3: CAWSVRLQGGYTF

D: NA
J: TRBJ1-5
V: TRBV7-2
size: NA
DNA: TGTGCCAGCAGCTTAGCGTGGGCGGGTCAGCCCCAGCATTTT
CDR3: CASSLAWAGQPQHF

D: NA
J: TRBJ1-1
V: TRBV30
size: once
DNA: TGTGCCTGGAAACCGCCAGGGAAAACTGAAGCTTTCTTT
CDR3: CAWKPPGKTEAFF

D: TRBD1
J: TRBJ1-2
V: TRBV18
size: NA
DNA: TGTGCCAGCTCAACTCGACAGGGCCGGAACTATGGCTACACCTTC
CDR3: CASSTRQGRNYGYTF

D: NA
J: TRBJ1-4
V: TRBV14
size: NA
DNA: TGTGCCAGCAGGCCACGTGGGGCAACTAATGAAAAACTGTTTTTT
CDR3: CASRPRGATNEKLFF

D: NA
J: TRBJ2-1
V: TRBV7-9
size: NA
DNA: TGTGCCAGCAGCCTTGGGGGGGGCATGGGAAATGAGCAGTTCTTC
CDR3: CASSLGGGMGNEQFF

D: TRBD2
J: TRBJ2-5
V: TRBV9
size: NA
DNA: TGTGCCAGCAGCGCCGGGACTAGCGGGGGCCTACAAGAGACCCAGTACTTC
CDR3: CASSAGTSGGLQETQYF

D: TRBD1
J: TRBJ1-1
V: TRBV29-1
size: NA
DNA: TGCAGCTCTCAGGGGGTGAACACTGAAGCTTTCTTT
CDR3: CSSQGVNTEAFF

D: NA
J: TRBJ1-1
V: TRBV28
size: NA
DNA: TGTGCCAGCAGGGAGGGAGGGTCTTCCTTCGCTTTCTTT
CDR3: CASREGGSSFAFF

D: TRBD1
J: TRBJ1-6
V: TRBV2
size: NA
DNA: TGTGCCAGCAAGAGGGGGACAGCTAATTCACCCCTCCACTTT
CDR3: CASKRGTANSPLHF

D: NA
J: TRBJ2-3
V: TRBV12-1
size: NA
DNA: TGTGCCAGCAGCTTCGCCCACAGGGAGGTGACAGATACGCAGTATTTT
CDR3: CASSFAHREVTDTQYF

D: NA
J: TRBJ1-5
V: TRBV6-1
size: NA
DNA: TGTGCCAGCAGTGAACCGGGGGCCGCCTTCAATCAGCCCCAGCATTTT
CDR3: CASSEPGAAFNQPQHF

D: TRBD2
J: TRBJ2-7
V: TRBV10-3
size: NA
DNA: TGTGCCATCAGAGGGACTAGCGGGTGGAACGAGCAGTACTTC
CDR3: CAIRGTSGWNEQYF

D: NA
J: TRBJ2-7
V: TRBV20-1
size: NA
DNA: TGCAGTGCTCTAAGTTCCTACGAGCAGTACTTC
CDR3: CSALSSYEQYF

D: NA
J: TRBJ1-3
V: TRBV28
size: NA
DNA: TGTGCCAGCAGTTTAGGAACCACCTCTGGAAACACCATATATTTT
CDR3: CASSLGTTSGNTIYF

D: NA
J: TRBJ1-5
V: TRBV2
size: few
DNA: TGTGCCAGCAGTCGGGGCCGGGACATTGGTCAGCCCCAGCATTTT
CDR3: CASSRGRDIGQPQHF

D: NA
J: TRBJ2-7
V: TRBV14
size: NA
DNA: TGTGCCAGCAGCCAACGGGACACCGAGCAGTACTTC
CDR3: CASSQRDTEQYF

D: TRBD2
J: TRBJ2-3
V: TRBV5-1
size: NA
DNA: TGCGCCAGCAGCTCACGAACTAGCGGACTCACAGATACGCAGTATTTT
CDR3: CASSSRTSGLTDTQYF

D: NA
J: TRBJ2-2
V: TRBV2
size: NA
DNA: TGTGCCAGCAGTTACCAAGCCGGGACGGCGAACACCGGGGAGCTGTTTTTT
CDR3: CASSYQAGTANTGELFF

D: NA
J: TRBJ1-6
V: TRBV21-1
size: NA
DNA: TGTGCCAGCAGCAAATGGGGACACCCGAGGTCACCCCTCCACTTT
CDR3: CASSKWGHPRSPLHF

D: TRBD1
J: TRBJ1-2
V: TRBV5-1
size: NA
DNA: TGCGCCAGCAGCATCGGACAGGGGACTGGCTACACCTTC
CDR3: CASSIGQGTGYTF

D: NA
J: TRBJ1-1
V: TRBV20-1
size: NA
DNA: TGCAGTGCTAGAGTAAGCACTGAAGCTTTCTTT
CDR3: CSARVSTEAFF

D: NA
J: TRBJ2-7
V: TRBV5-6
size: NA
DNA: TGTGCCAGCAGCCAGGGATTCGAGCAGTACTTC
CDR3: CASSQGFEQYF